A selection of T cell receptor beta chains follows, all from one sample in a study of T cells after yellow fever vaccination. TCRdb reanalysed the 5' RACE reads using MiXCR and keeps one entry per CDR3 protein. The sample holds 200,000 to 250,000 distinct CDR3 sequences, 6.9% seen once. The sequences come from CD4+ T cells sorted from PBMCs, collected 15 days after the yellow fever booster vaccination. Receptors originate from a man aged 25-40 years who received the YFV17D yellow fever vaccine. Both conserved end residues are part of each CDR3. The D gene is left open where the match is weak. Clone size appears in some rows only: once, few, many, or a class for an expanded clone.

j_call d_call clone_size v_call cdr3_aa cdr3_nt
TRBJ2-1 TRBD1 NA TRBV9 CASSVGTYTGQVSYNEQFF TGTGCCAGCAGCGTAGGGACATACACCGGACAGGTCTCCTACAATGAGCAGTTCTTC
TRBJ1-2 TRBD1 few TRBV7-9 CASSRDSKFGYTF TGTGCCAGCAGCCGGGACAGCAAGTTTGGCTACACCTTC
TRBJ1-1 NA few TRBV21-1 CASSKVMGQDTEAFF TGTGCCAGCAGCAAAGTTATGGGACAGGACACTGAAGCTTTCTTT
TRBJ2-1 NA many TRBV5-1 CASSLTLVVNEQFF TGCGCCAGCAGCTTGACTCTAGTGGTCAATGAGCAGTTCTTC
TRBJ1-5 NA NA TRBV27 CASSLTGGPRYSNQPQHF TGTGCCAGCAGTTTAACCGGGGGCCCTAGATATAGCAATCAGCCCCAGCATTTT
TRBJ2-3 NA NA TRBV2 CASSERASRTDTQYF TGTGCCAGCAGTGAACGAGCCTCCCGCACAGATACGCAGTATTTT
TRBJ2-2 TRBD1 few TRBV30 CAWGRDSIAGELFF TGTGCCTGGGGACGGGACAGTATCGCCGGGGAGCTGTTTTTT
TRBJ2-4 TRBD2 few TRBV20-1 CSARSGTENIQYF TGCAGTGCCCGTAGCGGGACGGAAAACATTCAGTACTTC
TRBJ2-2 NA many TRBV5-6 CASSLLWVTTGELFF TGTGCCAGCAGCTTGCTTTGGGTGACCACCGGGGAGCTGTTTTTT
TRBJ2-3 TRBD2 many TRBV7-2 CASSLRTSGRTDTQYF TGTGCCAGCAGCTTACGGACTAGCGGGAGAACAGATACGCAGTATTTT
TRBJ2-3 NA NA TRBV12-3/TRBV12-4 CASSPDYRTDTQYF TGTGCCAGCAGTCCCGACTACCGCACAGATACGCAGTATTTT
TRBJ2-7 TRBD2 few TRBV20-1 CSAGASGSVSGDEQYF TGCAGTGCGGGGGCTAGCGGGAGTGTATCCGGCGACGAGCAGTACTTC
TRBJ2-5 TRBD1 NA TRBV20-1 CSAETGSETQYF TGCAGTGCAGAGACAGGGTCCGAGACCCAGTACTTC
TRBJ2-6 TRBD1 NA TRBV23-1 CASRPDRVVSGANVLTF TGCGCCAGCAGACCGGACAGGGTAGTCTCTGGGGCCAACGTCCTGACTTTC
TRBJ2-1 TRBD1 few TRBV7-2 CASSLDRGFDEQFF TGTGCCAGCAGCTTAGACAGGGGGTTCGATGAGCAGTTCTTC
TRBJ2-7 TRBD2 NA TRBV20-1 CSAGTSSYEQYF TGCAGTGCAGGGACTAGTAGTTACGAGCAGTACTTC
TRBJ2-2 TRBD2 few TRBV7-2 CASSLVGLNTGELFF TGTGCCAGCAGCTTAGTGGGACTAAACACCGGGGAGCTGTTTTTT
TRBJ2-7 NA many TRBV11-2 CASSFGITYEQYF TGTGCCAGCAGCTTCGGGATTACCTACGAGCAGTACTTC
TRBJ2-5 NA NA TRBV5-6 CASNFRETQYF TGTGCCAGCAACTTCCGGGAGACCCAGTACTTC
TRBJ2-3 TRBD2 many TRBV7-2 CASQRGGSTDTQYF TGTGCCAGCCAAAGGGGAGGGAGCACAGATACGCAGTATTTT
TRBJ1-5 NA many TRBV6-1 CASSRDQPNNQPQHF TGTGCCAGCAGCCGGGACCAGCCTAACAATCAGCCCCAGCATTTT
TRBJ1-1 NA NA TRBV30 CAWSVNRNTEAFF TGTGCCTGGAGTGTCAACAGGAACACTGAAGCTTTCTTT
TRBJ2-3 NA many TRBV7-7 CASSTGLSTDTQYF TGTGCCAGCAGCACTGGACTAAGCACAGATACGCAGTATTTT
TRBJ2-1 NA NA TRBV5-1 CASSLGLPEGNEQFF TGCGCCAGCAGCTTAGGACTCCCGGAGGGCAATGAGCAGTTCTTC
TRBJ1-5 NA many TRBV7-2 CASSLQGNQPQHF TGTGCCAGCAGCCTTCAGGGGAATCAGCCCCAGCATTTT
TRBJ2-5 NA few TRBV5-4 CASSPRGQREGETQYF TGTGCCAGCAGCCCACGAGGACAGCGGGAAGGGGAGACCCAGTACTTC
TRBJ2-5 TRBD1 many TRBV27 CASSAGTGNAETQYF TGTGCCAGCAGTGCTGGGACAGGTAATGCGGAGACCCAGTACTTC
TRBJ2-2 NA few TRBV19 CASRRAPRGELFF TGTGCCAGCCGAAGGGCTCCGAGGGGGGAGCTGTTTTTT
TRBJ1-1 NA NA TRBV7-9 CASSLATGPEAFF TGTGCCAGCAGCTTAGCGACGGGACCGGAGGCTTTCTTT
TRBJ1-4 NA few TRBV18 CASSERGTADNEKLFF TGTGCCAGCTCAGAGAGAGGCACAGCCGATAATGAAAAACTGTTTTTT
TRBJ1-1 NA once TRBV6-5 CASSYSNPGTGTVAFF TGTGCCAGCAGTTACTCGAATCCGGGAACCGGGACTGTAGCTTTCTTT
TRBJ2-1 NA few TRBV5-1 CASTFGVAGGVWFF TGCGCCAGCACCTTCGGAGTTGCGGGTGGCGTTTGGTTCTTC
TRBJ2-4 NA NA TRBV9 CASSGDSSLAKNIQYF TGTGCCAGCAGCGGAGACAGTTCCCTAGCCAAAAACATTCAGTACTTC
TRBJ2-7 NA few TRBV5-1 CASSLADPYEQYF TGCGCCAGCAGCTTGGCCGACCCGTACGAGCAGTACTTC
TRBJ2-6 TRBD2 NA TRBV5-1 CASSLGFSSGRQARSGANVLTF TGCGCCAGCAGCTTGGGGTTCTCTAGCGGGAGGCAAGCTCGCTCTGGGGCCAACGTCCTGACTTTC
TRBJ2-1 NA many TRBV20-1 CSAAAALAPRDEQFF TGCAGTGCGGCTGCCGCACTGGCTCCCCGTGATGAGCAGTTCTTC
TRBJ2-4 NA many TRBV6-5 CASTSWKNIQYF TGTGCCAGCACCTCCTGGAAAAACATTCAGTACTTC
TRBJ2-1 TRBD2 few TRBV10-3 CAITSGLAGDNEQFF TGTGCCATCACCTCCGGACTAGCGGGGGACAATGAGCAGTTCTTC
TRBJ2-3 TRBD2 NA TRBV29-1 CSAGITSEPRDTQYF TGCAGCGCCGGAATCACTAGCGAACCGAGAGATACGCAGTATTTT
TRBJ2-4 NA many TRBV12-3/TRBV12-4 CASSLSQAKNIQYF TGTGCCAGCAGTTTGAGTCAAGCCAAAAACATTCAGTACTTC
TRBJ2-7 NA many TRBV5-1 CASSLAGRSEQYF TGCGCCAGCAGCTTGGCGGGGCGCTCCGAGCAGTACTTC
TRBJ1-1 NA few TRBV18 CASSRGAPDTEAFF TGTGCCAGCTCGCGCGGGGCTCCGGATACTGAAGCTTTCTTT
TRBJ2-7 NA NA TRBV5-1 CASSGDGTYEQYF TGCGCCAGCAGCGGGGACGGTACCTACGAGCAGTACTTC
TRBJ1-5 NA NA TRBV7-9 CASSHPPNLGDQPQHF TGTGCCAGCAGCCACCCCCCCAACCTCGGCGATCAGCCCCAGCATTTT
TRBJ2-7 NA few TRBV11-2 CASSLGPSEGEQYF TGTGCCAGCAGCTTAGGCCCTTCCGAAGGCGAGCAGTACTTC
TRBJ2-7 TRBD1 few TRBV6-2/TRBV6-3 CASRWTGSSYEQYF TGTGCCAGCAGATGGACAGGGAGCTCCTACGAGCAGTACTTC
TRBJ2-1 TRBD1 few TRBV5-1 CASSATTGTGRVGEQFF TGCGCCAGCAGCGCTACCACCGGGACAGGGAGGGTCGGTGAGCAGTTCTTC
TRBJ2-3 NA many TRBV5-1 CASSLASVTDTQYF TGCGCCAGCAGCTTGGCCAGTGTCACAGATACGCAGTATTTT
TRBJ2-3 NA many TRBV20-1 CSASFGGSTDTQYF TGCAGTGCTAGTTTCGGCGGGAGCACAGATACGCAGTATTTT
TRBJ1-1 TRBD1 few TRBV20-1 CSAKSTGSAFF TGCAGTGCAAAATCGACAGGGTCGGCTTTCTTT
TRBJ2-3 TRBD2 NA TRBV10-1 CATSTGQTSGSTDTQYF TGCGCCACCAGTACAGGCCAGACTAGCGGGAGCACAGATACGCAGTATTTT
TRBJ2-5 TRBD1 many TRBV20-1 CSAGTGGGETQYF TGCAGTGCTGGAACAGGGGGTGGCGAGACCCAGTACTTC
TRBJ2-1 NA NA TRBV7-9 CASSLGRGDEQFF TGTGCCAGCAGCTTGGGGCGGGGCGATGAGCAGTTCTTC
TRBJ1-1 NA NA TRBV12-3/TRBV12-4 CASSFSGTEAFF TGTGCCAGCAGTTTTTCAGGGACTGAAGCTTTCTTT
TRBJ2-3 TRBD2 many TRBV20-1 CSARKAGGPDTQYF TGCAGTGCTAGAAAAGCGGGAGGGCCAGATACGCAGTATTTT
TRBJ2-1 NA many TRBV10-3 CAISGSQQEQFF TGTGCCATCAGTGGCTCTCAACAGGAGCAGTTCTTC
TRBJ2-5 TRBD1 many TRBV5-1 CASSLKTGGRETQYF TGCGCCAGCAGCTTGAAAACAGGGGGCAGGGAGACCCAGTACTTC
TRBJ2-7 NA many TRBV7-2 CASSSRSTGRLWEQYF TGTGCCAGCAGCTCGAGGAGTACAGGGAGGCTATGGGAGCAGTACTTC
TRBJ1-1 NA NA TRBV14 CASSLASSNTEAFF TGTGCCAGCAGCCTAGCCTCCTCGAACACTGAAGCTTTCTTT